Sequencing of this T cell receptor beta chain was carried out in a study of OX40 agonist ivuxolimab in advanced cancers. Study conclusions and caveats: Expanded peripheral T cells had an undetermined antigen specificity. At 0.1 to 3.0 mg/kg and by week 6, CD4+ and CD8+ T cells in the blood had expanded clonally.

Assay used: immunoSEQ multiplex PCR; TCRdb lists only in-frame clones, some missing. The sample has 45,000 to 50,000 clones, about 81% seen once. Blood got drawn at baseline, again on cycle 4 day 1, and then on cycle 7 day 1. Points on this clone: The target antigen is unknown.

V lost 2 bases and J lost 6, with 11 bases in between. CDR3 length: 13 residues. Germline lookup yields CDR1 MNHNS and CDR2 SASEGT. The chain combines TRBV6-1 with TRBJ2-7; no reliable D call. This sequence originates from an adult with an advanced solid tumor such as melanoma, head and neck, liver or kidney cancer. This specimen was CD4+ or CD8+ T cells sorted from blood, taken in a trial of the OX40 agonist ivuxolimab. CDR3 nucleotides: TGTGCCAGCAGTGAAAAAGGCCATTTCGAGCAGTACTTC. Amino acids: CASSEKGHFEQYF.